This T cell receptor beta chain was observed in a study of PD-L1 blockade in urothelial cancer. On the study more broadly: Bladder-origin urothelial cancer in males described about 90% of the 29 patients. Blood analysis occurred 3 weeks (second dose) and 6 weeks after treatment start. Blood-derived samples held a median approximately 150,000 T cells.

Time point noted: peripheral blood 6 weeks after treatment start. Locally advanced or metastatic urothelial carcinoma was present in patients. The method was immunoSEQ multiplex PCR; TCRdb's version includes in-frame clones alone and lacks a portion of them. The table includes tens of thousands of clones, 88% detected once. The CDR3 contains 18 residues. The trim removed 1 base at V and 6 bases at J, leaving 13 bases unmatched. The germline gives CDR1 SGHTA, CDR2 FQGTGA. The chain joins TRBV7-3 to TRBJ2-5, with 11 bases matching TRBD2. The TCR originated in a man aged 60 to 75 with urothelial cancer. The specimen was PBMCs, collected around atezolizumab (anti-PD-L1) treatment. Here the CDR3 reads CASSLSPGTSGVVKTQYF. The CDR3 region has the DNA TGTGCCAGCAGCTTAAGCCCCGGGACTAGCGGCGTAGTCAAGACCCAGTACTTC.